The following is a T cell receptor (beta chain) sequence with its context. This entry is derived from a study of blood T cell repertoires in COVID-19. From germline, CDR1 is LGHNA and CDR2 YNFKEQ. Trimming cost V 8 bases and J 4 bases, with 16 bases left between them. This CDR3 is built from 14 residues. Participants were aged about 18 to 100 years, lived in about 26 US areas, and enrolled virtually. Assignments of participants to cohorts depended upon their own reported clinical history. In the original analysis: From reference gene primer amplification, estimates of nucleated cell counts were derived. Generated by immunoSEQ multiplex PCR, the TCRdb table keeps only in-frame clones and is missing some. The V and J calls and clone size come from that table; D and trimming were worked out from the DNA. The sample yields 140,000 or so clones, 87% seen once.

Sequencing was carried out using PBMCs or T cells enriched from blood (not recorded which). The chain links TRBV4-2 to TRBJ2-3; D may be TRBD2 (5 bases). The receptor's source is a man aged 55 to 69 who had recovered from COVID-19. The CDR3 DNA is TGTGCCAGCTCTGAGATGGGGAGCGCAGATACGCAGTATTTT. Amino acids: CASSEMGSADTQYF.